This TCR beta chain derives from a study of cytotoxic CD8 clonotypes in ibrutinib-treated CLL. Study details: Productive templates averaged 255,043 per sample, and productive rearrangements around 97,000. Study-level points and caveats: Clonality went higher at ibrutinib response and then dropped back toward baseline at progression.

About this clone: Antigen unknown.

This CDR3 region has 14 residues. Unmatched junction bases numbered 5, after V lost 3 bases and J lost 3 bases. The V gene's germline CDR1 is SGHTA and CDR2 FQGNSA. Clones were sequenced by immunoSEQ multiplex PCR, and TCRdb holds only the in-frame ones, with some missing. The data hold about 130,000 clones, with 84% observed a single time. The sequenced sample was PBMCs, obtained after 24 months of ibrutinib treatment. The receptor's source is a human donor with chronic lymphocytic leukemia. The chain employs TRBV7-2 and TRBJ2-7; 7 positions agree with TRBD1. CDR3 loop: CASSFNYRGYEQYF. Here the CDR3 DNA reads TGTGCCAGCAGCTTTAACTACAGGGGCTACGAGCAGTACTTC.